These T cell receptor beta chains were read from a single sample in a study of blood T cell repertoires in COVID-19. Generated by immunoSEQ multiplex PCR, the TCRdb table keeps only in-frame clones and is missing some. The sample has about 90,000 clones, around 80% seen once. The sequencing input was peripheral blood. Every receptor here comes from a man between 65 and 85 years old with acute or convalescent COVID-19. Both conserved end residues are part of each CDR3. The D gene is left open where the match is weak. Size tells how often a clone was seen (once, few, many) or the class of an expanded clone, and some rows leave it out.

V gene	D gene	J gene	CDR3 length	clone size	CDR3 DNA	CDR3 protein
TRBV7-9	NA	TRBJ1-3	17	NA	TGTGCCAGCAGCTCGGGGGACGTCGCATTCTCTGGAAACACCATATATTTT	CASSSGDVAFSGNTIYF
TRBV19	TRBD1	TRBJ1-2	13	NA	TGTGCCAGTCTTAGACAGGGGGCGAATGGCTACACCTTC	CASLRQGANGYTF
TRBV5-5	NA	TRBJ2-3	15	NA	TGTGCCAGCAGCTTGGTTGAGCGGAGCACAGATACGCAGTATTTT	CASSLVERSTDTQYF
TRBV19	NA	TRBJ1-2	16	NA	TGTGCCAGTAGTACCCGGACACCCTGGGTAGGCTATGGCTACACCTTC	CASSTRTPWVGYGYTF
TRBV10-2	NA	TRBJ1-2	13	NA	TGCGCCAGCAGTAATATACGAGTGTATGGCTACACCTTC	CASSNIRVYGYTF
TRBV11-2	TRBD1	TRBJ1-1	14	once	TGTGCCAGCAGCTTGACAGGGGGCGAGGATGAAGCTTTCTTT	CASSLTGGEDEAFF
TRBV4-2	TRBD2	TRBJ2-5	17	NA	TGTGCCAGCAGCCAAGATCCGGGACTAGCGGGAGGGGAGACCCAGTACTTC	CASSQDPGLAGGETQYF
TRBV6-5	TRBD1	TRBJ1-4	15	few	TGTGCCAGCAGAGGGACAGGGGCCGGGCCTGAAAAACTGTTTTTT	CASRGTGAGPEKLFF
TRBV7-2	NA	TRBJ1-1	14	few	TGTGCCAGCAGCTTAGGACAGGTCCGCGCTGAAGCTTTCTTT	CASSLGQVRAEAFF
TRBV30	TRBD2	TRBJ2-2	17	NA	TGTGCCTGGAGTGGAGGACTAGCGGGGGGAGGCACCGGGGAGCTGTTTTTT	CAWSGGLAGGGTGELFF
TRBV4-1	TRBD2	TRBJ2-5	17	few	TGCGCCAGCAGCCAAGACCCTAGCGGGAGGAAACAAGAGACCCAGTACTTC	CASSQDPSGRKQETQYF
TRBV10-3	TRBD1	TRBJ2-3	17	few	TGTGCCATCAGTGGGGGAACAGGGGGCATTGGGTCAGATACGCAGTATTTT	CAISGGTGGIGSDTQYF
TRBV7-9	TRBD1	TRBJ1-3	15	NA	TGTGCCAGCAGCTTCTCCTCGGGACAGGGAAACACCATATATTTT	CASSFSSGQGNTIYF
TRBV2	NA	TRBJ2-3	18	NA	TGTGCCAGCAGGATTTTTAGCCAAGGGACACTAGGCACAGATACGCAGTATTTT	CASRIFSQGTLGTDTQYF
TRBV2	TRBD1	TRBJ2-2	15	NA	TGTGCCAGCAGTGAGACAGGGAAGAACACCGGGGAGCTGTTTTTT	CASSETGKNTGELFF
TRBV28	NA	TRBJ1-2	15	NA	TGTGCCAGCAGTCTCCCCCAGGTGACCCACTATGGCTACACCTTC	CASSLPQVTHYGYTF
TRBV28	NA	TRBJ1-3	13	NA	TGTGCCACCATCATGGGGAGGGGAAACACCATATATTTT	CATIMGRGNTIYF
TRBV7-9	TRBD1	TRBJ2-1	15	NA	TGTGCCAGCAGCCCCGGACAGGGGGCGCGATATGAGCAGTTCTTC	CASSPGQGARYEQFF
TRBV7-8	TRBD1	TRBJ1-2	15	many	TGTGCCAGCAGCGACCCGGGACAGGGGATCTATGGCTACACCTTC	CASSDPGQGIYGYTF
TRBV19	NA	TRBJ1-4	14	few	TGTGCCAGTAGTATTGGAGGGGCAGATGAAAAACTGTTTTTT	CASSIGGADEKLFF
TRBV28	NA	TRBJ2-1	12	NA	TGTGCCAGCAGTCCGACTAGTTATGAGCAGTTCTTC	CASSPTSYEQFF
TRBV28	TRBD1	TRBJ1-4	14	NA	TGTGCCAGCAGTAACAGGGGGTGGAATGAAAAACTGTTTTTT	CASSNRGWNEKLFF
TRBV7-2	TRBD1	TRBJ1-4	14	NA	TGTGCCAGCAGCTCAACAGGGGGCAATGAAAAACTGTTTTTT	CASSSTGGNEKLFF
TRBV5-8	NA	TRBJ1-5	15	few	TGTGCCAGCAGCTTATGGGTAGGGGCTGGACAGCCCCAGCATTTT	CASSLWVGAGQPQHF
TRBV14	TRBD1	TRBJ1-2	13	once	TGTGCCAGCAGCCGAAACAGGGGGGATGGCTACACCTTC	CASSRNRGDGYTF
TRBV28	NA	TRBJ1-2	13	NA	TGTGCCAGCAGTCTCCGGGGTCGTTATGGCTACACCTTC	CASSLRGRYGYTF
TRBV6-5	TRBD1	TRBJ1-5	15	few	TGTGCCAGCAGTTATAACAGGGGGCAGAATCAGCCCCAGCATTTT	CASSYNRGQNQPQHF
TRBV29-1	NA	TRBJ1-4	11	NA	TGCAGCGGGGAAGGGGATGAAAAACTGTTTTTT	CSGEGDEKLFF
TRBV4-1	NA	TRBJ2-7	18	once	TGCGCCAGCAGCCAAGAGCCCCGGACTGCCATAAGCTCCTACGAGCAGTACTTC	CASSQEPRTAISSYEQYF
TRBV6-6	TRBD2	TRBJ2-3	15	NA	TGTGCCAGCACCAAGACTAGCGGGAGCACAGATACGCAGTATTTT	CASTKTSGSTDTQYF
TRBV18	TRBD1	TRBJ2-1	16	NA	TGTGCCAGCTCATTCACCGGGACAGGGGTGTCCAATGAGCAGTTCTTC	CASSFTGTGVSNEQFF
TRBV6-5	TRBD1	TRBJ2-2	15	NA	TGTGCCAGCAGTCTCGGACAGGGTTTTGTCCGGGAGCTGTTTTTT	CASSLGQGFVRELFF
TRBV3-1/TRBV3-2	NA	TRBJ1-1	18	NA	TGTGCCAGCAGCCAAGATCGACGCTCGGCGGGTGCGAACACTGAAGCTTTCTTT	CASSQDRRSAGANTEAFF
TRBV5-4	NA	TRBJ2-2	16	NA	TGTGCCAGCAGCCCCACAGTTTTTTCAAACACCGGGGAGCTGTTTTTT	CASSPTVFSNTGELFF
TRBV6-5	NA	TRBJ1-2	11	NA	TGTGCCAGCAGTTCAGGGTGGGGCTACACCTTC	CASSSGWGYTF
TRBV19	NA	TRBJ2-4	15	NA	TGTGCCAGTAGTATAGGGGGGCTAGCCAAAAACATTCAGTACTTC	CASSIGGLAKNIQYF
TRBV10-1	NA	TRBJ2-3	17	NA	TGCGCCAGCAGTGAACCCATCGGGGGAACCCGCACAGATACGCAGTATTTT	CASSEPIGGTRTDTQYF
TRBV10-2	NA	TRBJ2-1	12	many	TGCGCCAGCAGGGACTATTACAATGAGCAGTTCTTC	CASRDYYNEQFF
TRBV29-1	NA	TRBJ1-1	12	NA	TGCAGCGTTGAGAGGGCATCGCGTGAAGCTTTCTTT	CSVERASREAFF
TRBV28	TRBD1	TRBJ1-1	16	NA	TGTGCCAGCAGCTCGGCGGGGACAGGGAAAGACACTGAAGCTTTCTTT	CASSSAGTGKDTEAFF
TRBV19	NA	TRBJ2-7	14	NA	TGTGCCAGTAGTATAGTTGGCGGCTCCTACGAGCAGTACTTC	CASSIVGGSYEQYF
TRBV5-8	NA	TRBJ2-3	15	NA	TGTGCCAGCAGCTTGGATTACTTCCCCCCAGATACGCAGTATTTT	CASSLDYFPPDTQYF
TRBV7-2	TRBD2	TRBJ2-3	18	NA	TGTGCCAGCAGCCCGTCTAGCGGGGGCCCTTTTAGCACAGATACGCAGTATTTT	CASSPSSGGPFSTDTQYF
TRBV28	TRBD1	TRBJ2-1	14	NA	TGTGCCACCCTAACCGGGACAGGGTACAATGAGCAGTTCTTC	CATLTGTGYNEQFF
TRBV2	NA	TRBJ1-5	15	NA	TGTGCCAGCAGTGAAGCCAGGACAGAAAATCAGCCCCAGCATTTT	CASSEARTENQPQHF
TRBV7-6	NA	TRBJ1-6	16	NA	TGTGCCAGCAGCTTAAAGGACAGAAACTATAATTCACCCCTCCACTTT	CASSLKDRNYNSPLHF
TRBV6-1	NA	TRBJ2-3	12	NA	TGTGCCAGCAGTGAACCCTCTGATACGCAGTATTTT	CASSEPSDTQYF
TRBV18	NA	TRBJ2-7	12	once	TGTGCCAGCTCACCCGGGATTGGTGAGCAGTACTTC	CASSPGIGEQYF
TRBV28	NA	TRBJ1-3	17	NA	TGTGCCAGCAGTCGTACCTTAGGGGTGAGCTCTGGAAACACCATATATTTT	CASSRTLGVSSGNTIYF
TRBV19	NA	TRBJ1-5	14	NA	TGTGCCAGTAGTATGTCGGGGGGAGGGCAGCCCCAGCATTTT	CASSMSGGGQPQHF
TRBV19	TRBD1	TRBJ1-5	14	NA	TGTGCCAGTAGTGTACAGGGGGAGGATTTGCCCCAGCATTTT	CASSVQGEDLPQHF
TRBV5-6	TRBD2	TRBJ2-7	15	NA	TGTGCCAGCAGCTTGAGGGTAGCGGGGAGCTACGAGCAGTACTTC	CASSLRVAGSYEQYF
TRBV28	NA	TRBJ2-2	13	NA	TGTGCCAGCAGTTTGTCGTACGGGGGGGAGCTGTTTTTT	CASSLSYGGELFF
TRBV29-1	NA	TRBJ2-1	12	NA	TGCAGCCACGGGACTCATTACAGTGAGCAGTTCTTC	CSHGTHYSEQFF